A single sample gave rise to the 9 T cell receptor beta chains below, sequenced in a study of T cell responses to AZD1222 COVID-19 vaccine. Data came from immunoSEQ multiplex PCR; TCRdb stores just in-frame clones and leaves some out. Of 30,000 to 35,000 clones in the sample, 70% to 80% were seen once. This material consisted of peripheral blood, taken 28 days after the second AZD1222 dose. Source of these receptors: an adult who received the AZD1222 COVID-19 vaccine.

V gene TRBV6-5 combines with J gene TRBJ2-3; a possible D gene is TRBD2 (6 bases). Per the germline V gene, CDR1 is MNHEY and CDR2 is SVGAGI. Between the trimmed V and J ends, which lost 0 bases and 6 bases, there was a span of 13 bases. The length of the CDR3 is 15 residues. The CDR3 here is CASSYSLTSPDTQYF. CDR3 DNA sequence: TGTGCCAGCAGTTACTCCCTCACTAGCCCCGATACGCAGTATTTT.

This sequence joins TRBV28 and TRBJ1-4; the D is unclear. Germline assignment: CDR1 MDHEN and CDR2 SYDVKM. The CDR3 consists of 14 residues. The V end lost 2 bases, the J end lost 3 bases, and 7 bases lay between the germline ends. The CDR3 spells CASSLVGSNEKLFF. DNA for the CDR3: TGTGCCAGCAGTTTAGTGGGTTCTAATGAAAAACTGTTTTTT.

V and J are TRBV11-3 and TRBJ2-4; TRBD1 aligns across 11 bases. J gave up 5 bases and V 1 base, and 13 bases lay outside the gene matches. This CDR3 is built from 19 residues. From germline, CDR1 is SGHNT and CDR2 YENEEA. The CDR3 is CASSLGTSPRGQGENIQYF. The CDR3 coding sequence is TGTGCCAGCAGCTTAGGGACCAGCCCAAGGGGACAGGGGGAAAACATTCAGTACTTC. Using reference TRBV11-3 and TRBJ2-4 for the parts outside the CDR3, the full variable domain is EAGVVQSPRYKIIEKKQPVAFWCNPISGHNTLYWYLQNLGQGPELLIRYENEEAVDDSQLPKDRFSAERLKGVDSTLKIQPAELGDSAVYLCASSLGTSPRGQGENIQYFGAGTRLSVL.

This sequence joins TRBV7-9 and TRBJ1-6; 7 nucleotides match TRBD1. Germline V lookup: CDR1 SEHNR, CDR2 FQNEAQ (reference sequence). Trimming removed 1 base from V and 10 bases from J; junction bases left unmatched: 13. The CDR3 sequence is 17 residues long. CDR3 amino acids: CASSLVQGVEFTSPLHF. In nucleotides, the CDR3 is TGTGCCAGCAGCTTAGTCCAGGGGGTAGAATTTACGTCACCCCTCCACTTT.

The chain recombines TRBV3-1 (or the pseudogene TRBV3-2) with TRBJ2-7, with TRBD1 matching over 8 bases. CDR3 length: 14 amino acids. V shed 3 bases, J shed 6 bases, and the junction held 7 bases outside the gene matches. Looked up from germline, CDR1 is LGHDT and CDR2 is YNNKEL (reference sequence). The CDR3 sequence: CASSQAQGGSEQYF. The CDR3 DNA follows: TGTGCCAGCAGCCAGGCACAGGGGGGTTCCGAGCAGTACTTC.

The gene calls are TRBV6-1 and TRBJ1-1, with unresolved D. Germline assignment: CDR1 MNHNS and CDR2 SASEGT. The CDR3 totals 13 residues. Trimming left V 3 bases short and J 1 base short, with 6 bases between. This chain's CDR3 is CASSEQANTEAFF. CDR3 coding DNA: TGTGCCAGCAGTGAGCAGGCGAACACTGAAGCTTTCTTT.

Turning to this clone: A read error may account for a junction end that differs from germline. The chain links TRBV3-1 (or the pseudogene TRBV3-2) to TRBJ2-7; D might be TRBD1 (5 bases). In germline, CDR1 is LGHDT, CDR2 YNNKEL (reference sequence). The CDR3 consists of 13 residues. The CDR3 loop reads CASSQGPSGPQGF. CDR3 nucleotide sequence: TGTGCCAGCAGCCAAGGGCCCTCAGGGCCCCAGGGCTTC.

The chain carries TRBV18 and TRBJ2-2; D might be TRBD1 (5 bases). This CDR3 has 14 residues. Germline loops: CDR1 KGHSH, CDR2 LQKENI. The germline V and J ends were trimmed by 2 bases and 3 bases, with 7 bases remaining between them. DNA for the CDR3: TGTGCCAGCTCACCAGGGGCGGACACCGGGGAGCTGTTTTTT. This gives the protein CASSPGADTGELFF. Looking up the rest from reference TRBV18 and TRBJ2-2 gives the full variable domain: NAGVMQNPRHLVRRRGQEARLRCSPMKGHSHVYWYRQLPEEGLKFMVYLQKENIIDESGMPKERFSAEFPKEGPSILRIQQVVRGDSAAYFCASSPGADTGELFFGEGSRLTVL.

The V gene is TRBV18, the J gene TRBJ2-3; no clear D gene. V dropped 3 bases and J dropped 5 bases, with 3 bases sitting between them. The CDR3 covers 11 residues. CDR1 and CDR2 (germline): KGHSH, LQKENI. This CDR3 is CASSPQDTQYF. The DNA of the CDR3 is TGTGCCAGCTCACCCCAAGATACGCAGTATTTT.